Listed below are T cell receptor beta chains from one sample, sequenced in a study of chemoradiotherapy in HPV16-positive cancers. TCRdb keeps only in-frame clones here, not all; method: immunoSEQ multiplex PCR. Of some 16,000 clones listed, 79% are singletons. Collection of the sample occurred from a patient who underwent chemoradiotherapy. The receptors here all came from a human donor with HPV-associated anogenital cancer. The CDR3 runs from the conserved cysteine through the conserved F or W. D genes are given only for firm matches. Part of the rows lack a size; the others show once, few, many or a class for expanded clones.

>TRBD2|TRBJ2-3|TRBV27|NA
CASRQPLRSSGSLRGTDTQYF
TGTGCCAGTAGACAACCGCTACGGTCTAGCGGGTCGCTGAGGGGCACAGATACGCAGTATTTT
>NA|TRBJ1-1|TRBV5-1|NA
CASSPRGGPVTEAFF
TGCGCCAGCAGCCCGAGGGGGGGCCCGGTCACTGAAGCTTTCTTT
>TRBD2|TRBJ2-3|TRBV5-1|NA
CASSLHPSGGSTDTQYF
TGCGCCAGCAGCTTGCACCCTAGCGGGGGTAGCACAGATACGCAGTATTTT
>TRBD1|TRBJ1-1|TRBV9|NA
CASSVVRDRENTEAFF
TGTGCCAGCAGCGTAGTCAGGGACAGGGAGAACACTGAAGCTTTCTTT
>NA|TRBJ2-3|TRBV6-5|NA
CASSYSRTQYF
TGTGCCAGCAGTTACTCCCGTACGCAGTATTTT
>TRBD1|TRBJ1-6|TRBV6-6|NA
CASSPTGLGSPLHF
TGTGCCAGCAGTCCGACAGGGCTGGGTTCACCCCTCCACTTT
>NA|TRBJ2-1|TRBV5-1|NA
CASSLVGAELDNEQFF
TGCGCCAGCAGCTTGGTGGGGGCTGAATTGGACAATGAGCAGTTCTTC
>TRBD1|TRBJ1-3|TRBV19|NA
CASRTDRAAAGNTIYF
TGTGCCAGTAGGACGGACAGGGCGGCGGCTGGAAACACCATATATTTT
>NA|TRBJ1-6|TRBV30|NA
CAWSVGSPLHF
TGTGCCTGGAGTGTCGGATCACCCCTCCACTTT
>NA|TRBJ2-1|TRBV2|NA
CASGSRQAYNEQFF
TGTGCCAGCGGATCAAGGCAAGCGTACAATGAGCAGTTCTTC
>NA|TRBJ1-2|TRBV7-3|NA
CASSWAMGDGYTF
TGTGCCAGCAGCTGGGCGATGGGCGATGGCTACACCTTC
>NA|TRBJ2-7|TRBV4-3|NA
CASSQVLGSEQYF
TGCGCCAGCAGCCAAGTCTTAGGGAGCGAGCAGTACTTC
>NA|TRBJ1-2|TRBV7-9|NA
CASSERDFNNYGYTF
TGTGCCAGCAGCGAGCGGGACTTCAATAACTATGGCTACACCTTC
>NA|TRBJ1-5|TRBV28|NA
CASSDWAESNQPQHF
TGTGCCAGCAGTGATTGGGCAGAAAGCAATCAGCCCCAGCATTTT
>NA|TRBJ1-6|TRBV4-3|NA
CASSQDPGGTFSSYNSPLHF
TGCGCCAGCAGCCAAGATCCGGGCGGGACTTTTAGCTCCTATAATTCACCCCTCCACTTT
>TRBD1|TRBJ2-4|TRBV4-1|few
CASSSSGGDPSNIQYF
TGCGCCAGCAGCTCCTCAGGGGGCGATCCCTCAAACATTCAGTACTTC
>NA|TRBJ2-7|TRBV2|NA
CASSSILPGRRAAQTYEQYF
TGTGCCAGCAGTTCTATTCTACCGGGTAGGAGGGCGGCACAGACCTACGAGCAGTACTTC
>NA|TRBJ1-2|TRBV4-2|NA
CASSQVGGYYGYTF
TGTGCCAGCAGCCAAGTGGGGGGGTACTATGGCTACACCTTC
>TRBD1|TRBJ1-4|TRBV4-2|medium-sized
CASSQALYGTGDEKLFF
TGTGCCAGCAGCCAGGCCCTCTATGGGACAGGGGACGAAAAACTGTTTTTT
>TRBD2|TRBJ2-2|TRBV9|NA
CASSVGEGRYTGELFF
TGTGCCAGCAGCGTAGGGGAGGGTAGATACACCGGGGAGCTGTTTTTT
>NA|TRBJ2-5|TRBV11-1|NA
CASSLVGETQYF
TGTGCCAGCAGCTTAGTTGGAGAGACCCAGTACTTC
>NA|TRBJ1-5|TRBV7-2|once
CASSSIGGTGRKPQHF
TGTGCCAGCAGCTCAATAGGGGGGACGGGCAGGAAGCCCCAGCATTTT